These 10 T cell receptor beta chains share one sample of origin, sequenced in a study of T cell responses to AZD1222 COVID-19 vaccine. Measured with immunoSEQ multiplex PCR; TCRdb has only the in-frame clones, and not every one. The data hold 140,000 to 150,000 clones, with about nine tenths observed a single time. Sample: peripheral blood, taken 28 days after the second AZD1222 dose. The receptors here all came from an adult who received the AZD1222 COVID-19 vaccine.

The rearrangement uses TRBV13 and TRBJ2-1; 10 nucleotides align to TRBD2. The CDR3 has 15 amino acids. Per germline, CDR1 PRHDT and CDR2 FYEKMQ (reference sequence). V was pared by 7 bases and J by 8 bases, with 11 bases of the junction left unmatched. The DNA for the CDR3 is TGTGCCAGCACCCGCGGGCTAGCGGGGGTCGATGAGCAGTTCTTC. It yields the protein CASTRGLAGVDEQFF.

The V and J genes are TRBV19 and TRBJ1-4; perhaps TRBD1 as D (5 bases). The CDR3 is 15 amino acids. Between the trimmed V and J ends, which lost 1 base and 5 bases, there was a span of 11 bases. The germline V gene has CDR1 LNHDA and CDR2 SQIVND (reference sequence). The CDR3 nucleotides are TGTGCCAGTAGTATAGTGGAGGAGGGGAATGAAAAACTGTTTTTT. Translation gives CASSIVEEGNEKLFF.

This chain links TRBV6-6 with TRBJ2-3; D uncertain. The CDR3 has 10 amino acids. V was shortened by 10 bases and J by 3 bases, with 5 bases between the two germline ends. The germline CDR1 and CDR2 sequences are MNHNY and SVGAGI (reference sequence). CDR3 DNA sequence: TGTGCCACCCAGACAGATACGCAGTATTTT. Translated: CATQTDTQYF.

This sequence joins TRBV24-1 and TRBJ2-5, with D perhaps TRBD1 or TRBD2 (5 bases each). This CDR3 is 14 amino acids long. Trimming left V 7 bases short and J 2 bases short, with 13 bases between. Germline V lookup: CDR1 KGHDR, CDR2 SFDVKD. The DNA of the CDR3 is TGTGCCACCAGCCACGGGGCTTCTCAAGAGACCCAGTACTTC. It translates to CATSHGASQETQYF.

V is TRBV18 and J is TRBJ2-3; D ambiguous. Trimming stripped 1 base from V and 4 bases from J, with 6 bases between. Germline V gene lookup returns CDR1 KGHSH and CDR2 LQKENI. The CDR3 loop spans 13 amino acids. The CDR3 region is CASSPLTSDTQYF. As DNA, the CDR3 is TGTGCCAGCTCACCACTGACTTCAGATACGCAGTATTTT.

The chain joins TRBV19 to TRBJ2-1; possible D gene TRBD2, 6 bases. V shed 1 base and J shed 7 bases, with 14 bases lying between them. The CDR3 spans 15 residues. Germline values: CDR1 LNHDA, CDR2 SQIVND (reference sequence). CDR3 sequence (DNA): TGTGCCAGTAGTATAGTCCCGGGAGATTTTAATGAGCAGTTCTTC. Its protein is CASSIVPGDFNEQFF.

The chain links TRBV6-2 or TRBV6-3 to TRBJ1-2, with D maybe TRBD1 (6 bases). This CDR3 spans 12 amino acids. Germline-derived CDR1 and CDR2 are MNHEY and SVGEGT. Trimming shortened V by 6 bases and J by 8 bases, and 13 bases separated the two germline ends. The CDR3 bases are TGTGCCAGCAGCGGGGGGCCGCGGGGCTACACCTTC. Translated, it gives CASSGGPRGYTF.

The gene calls are TRBV5-1 and TRBJ1-2, with 7 positions matching TRBD1. This CDR3 has 15 amino acids. CDR1 is SGHRS and CDR2 is YFSETQ in the germline V gene. V gave up 5 bases and J gave up 4 bases; unmatched junction bases: 11. As DNA, the CDR3 is TGCGCCAGCAGTTCTGGAACGACAGGGTTCTATGGCTACACCTTC. This sequence encodes CASSSGTTGFYGYTF.

CDR3 amino acids: CASSQDAQGSYGYTF. The CDR3 DNA reads TGTGCCAGCAGCCAAGACGCGCAGGGTAGCTATGGCTACACCTTC. J is TRBJ1-2 and V is TRBV3-1 (or the pseudogene TRBV3-2), with a weak D call TRBD1 (5 bases). This CDR3 comprises 15 residues. Trimming took off 0 bases at V and 4 bases at J, with 12 bases between the two ends. Germline values: CDR1 LGHDT, CDR2 YNNKEL (reference sequence).

The CDR3 protein is CASIGLAGGETQYF. The CDR3 DNA sequence: TGTGCCAGCATTGGACTAGCGGGAGGAGAGACCCAGTACTTC. This chain joins TRBV6-5 and TRBJ2-5; 14 positions agree with TRBD2. The CDR3 extends over 14 amino acids. Trimming removed 7 bases from V and 4 bases from J; junction bases left unmatched: 2. Germline V gene data show CDR1 as MNHEY and CDR2 as SVGAGI.